These T cell receptor beta chains were read from a single sample in a study of cytomegalovirus exposure and HLA in healthy donors. Profiled with immunoSEQ multiplex PCR; TCRdb holds only in-frame clones, not every one. The sample consists of roughly 100,000 clones, 70% to 80% of them appearing once. The sample taken for sequencing was PBMCs. These receptors were taken from a male donor in good health and CMV-seropositive. CDR3s include the opening cysteine and the closing phenylalanine or tryptophan. A D gene is named only where the DNA matches it firmly. Where a row states a size, it is once, few, many or the class of an expanded clone; other rows omit it.

size	D	V	J	DNA	CDR3
once	NA	TRBV5-1	TRBJ2-7	TGCGCCAGCACCCAGGACAGCTACGAGCAGTACTTC	CASTQDSYEQYF
NA	NA	TRBV7-2	TRBJ2-1	TGTGCCAGCAGCTTAGCGGGGGACTTCTCGAGGTTCTTC	CASSLAGDFSRFF
NA	NA	TRBV19	TRBJ1-6	TGTGCCAGTAGTTCGGAGGGGTTGTGGAATTCACCCCTCCACTTT	CASSSEGLWNSPLHF
NA	TRBD2	TRBV7-9	TRBJ2-2	TGTTCCAGCAGCCCTAGCGGGAGTTCCCCGAACACCGGGGAGCTGTTTTTT	CSSSPSGSSPNTGELFF
NA	NA	TRBV2	TRBJ1-2	TGTGCCAGCAGGGGTGACAGCCTCTATGGCTACACCTTC	CASRGDSLYGYTF
NA	TRBD1	TRBV19	TRBJ1-5	TGTGCCAGTACCCCACCAGGGGGCGAAATCAGGCAGCCCCAGCATTTT	CASTPPGGEIRQPQHF
NA	TRBD2	TRBV27	TRBJ2-7	TGTGCCAGCAGTTCCTCCCTAGCGGGAGTATCCGAGCAGTACTTC	CASSSSLAGVSEQYF
NA	TRBD1	TRBV5-1	TRBJ2-5	TGCGCCAGCAGCCGGGACAGACAAGAGACCCAGTACTTC	CASSRDRQETQYF
NA	NA	TRBV30	TRBJ2-7	TGTGCCTGGAGTCCCCCCGGGGTCGTCTACGAGCAGTACTTC	CAWSPPGVVYEQYF
NA	TRBD1	TRBV6-6	TRBJ2-7	TGTGCCAGCACCGGACAGGACTACGAGCAGTACTTC	CASTGQDYEQYF
NA	TRBD2	TRBV4-1	TRBJ2-5	TGCGCCAGCAGCCAGAGAGGGGAGCGGGAGGGCCTCGGAGAGACCCAGTACTTC	CASSQRGEREGLGETQYF
NA	TRBD1	TRBV5-4	TRBJ2-7	TGTGCCAGCGGTGTGGGGGGACAGGGGGCTTCCTCCTACGAGCAGTACTTC	CASGVGGQGASSYEQYF
NA	NA	TRBV27	TRBJ1-5	TGTGCCAGCAGGTCTCGCCACAGGGCCAGTAAGCCCCAGCATTTT	CASRSRHRASKPQHF
NA	NA	TRBV7-8	TRBJ2-7	TGTGCCAGCAGCCTTGAGAGGGTTCGGAGCTCCTACGAGCAGTACTTC	CASSLERVRSSYEQYF
NA	NA	TRBV2	TRBJ2-2	TGTGCCAGCACCGAGAGACAGGGAGGCACCGGGGAGCTGTTTTTT	CASTERQGGTGELFF
once	TRBD1	TRBV7-7	TRBJ2-5	TGTGCTAGCAGCTTAGGACAGGGCCAAGAGACCCAGTACTTC	CASSLGQGQETQYF
NA	TRBD1	TRBV6-4	TRBJ2-3	TGTGCCAGCAGTGACGAGACAGGGGCAAATACGCAGTATTTT	CASSDETGANTQYF
NA	TRBD2	TRBV28	TRBJ2-6	TGTGCCAGCCTTGGGGGGGGTACTGGGGCCAACGTCCTGACTTTC	CASLGGGTGANVLTF
few	TRBD2	TRBV9	TRBJ2-7	TGTGCCAGCAGCGTAGGGAAGGTAGCGGGAGCCCACGAGCAGTACTTC	CASSVGKVAGAHEQYF
few	TRBD1	TRBV5-6	TRBJ2-5	TGTGCCAGCAGCCGGGACAGGGGCTCGGGGACCCAGTACTTC	CASSRDRGSGTQYF
NA	NA	TRBV7-9	TRBJ2-7	TGTGCCAGCAGCGCACCACTAGGGGAGCAGTACTTC	CASSAPLGEQYF
NA	NA	TRBV7-2	TRBJ1-3	TGTGCCAGCAGCTTAACGGGGGGCAACTCTGGAAACACCATATATTTT	CASSLTGGNSGNTIYF
NA	NA	TRBV10-3	TRBJ1-2	TGTGCCATCAGCCCGGGAAGCGTACGGGATGGCTACACCTTC	CAISPGSVRDGYTF
NA	NA	TRBV18	TRBJ2-3	TGTGCCAGCTCCAACCAGGAGGGCACAGATACGCAGTATTTT	CASSNQEGTDTQYF
few	TRBD1	TRBV11-2	TRBJ1-1	TGTGCCAGCAGCTTAGAGGGGACAGCTGGTGTTGAAGCTTTCTTT	CASSLEGTAGVEAFF
NA	TRBD1	TRBV4-3	TRBJ2-7	TGCGCCAGCAGCCAAGATCTAGAGACAGGGGGCAACGAGCAGTACTTC	CASSQDLETGGNEQYF
NA	TRBD2	TRBV7-2	TRBJ2-1	TGTGCCAGCAGCCTTAACCAGGCGGGAGTAAATGAGCAGTTCTTC	CASSLNQAGVNEQFF
NA	NA	TRBV7-6	TRBJ2-7	TGTGCCAGCAGCCCCGGAGGGGTCCCCGAGCAGTACTTC	CASSPGGVPEQYF
NA	TRBD2	TRBV29-1	TRBJ2-3	TGCAGCGTTGAAATAGCGGGACGCACAGATACGCAGTATTTT	CSVEIAGRTDTQYF
NA	NA	TRBV7-2	TRBJ2-4	TGTGCCAGCAGCGCTGACACGCGGCTAGCCAAAAACAGTCAGTACTTC	CASSADTRLAKNSQYF
NA	NA	TRBV6-1	TRBJ1-6	TGTGCCAGCGGCAGGGGCCACCGGGCACCCCTCCACTTT	CASGRGHRAPLHF
few	NA	TRBV7-9	TRBJ2-3	TGTGCCAGCAGCTTAGTAGGGCAGGGGTCAGATACGCAGTATTTT	CASSLVGQGSDTQYF
NA	NA	TRBV5-4	TRBJ1-1	TGTGCCAGCAGCTTAGGAACGGGGGGGAACACTGAAGCTTTCTTT	CASSLGTGGNTEAFF
NA	NA	TRBV7-2	TRBJ2-7	TGTGCCAGCAGTCCCCAAGCGGGCCTATCCTACGAGCAGTACTTC	CASSPQAGLSYEQYF
NA	TRBD2	TRBV4-3	TRBJ2-7	TGCGCCAGCAGCCAAGCCACGGGAGGCTTGACCTACGAGCAGTACTTC	CASSQATGGLTYEQYF
NA	TRBD1	TRBV9	TRBJ2-3	TGTGCCAGCAGCGGGGACAGGGGGCGACCTAGCACAGATACGCAGTATTTT	CASSGDRGRPSTDTQYF
NA	NA	TRBV27	TRBJ1-5	TGTGCCAGCAGTATCCGGTTCGGCAATCAGCCCCAGCATTTT	CASSIRFGNQPQHF
NA	NA	TRBV11-3	TRBJ2-3	TGTGCCAGCAGCTTAGCCGGACTCGGGCCGGATACGCAGTATTTT	CASSLAGLGPDTQYF
NA	TRBD2	TRBV11-2	TRBJ2-2	TGTGCCAGCAGCCCTGGACTAGCGAACACCGGGGAGCTGTTTTTT	CASSPGLANTGELFF
NA	NA	TRBV19	TRBJ2-6	TGTGCCACCTCGGTAATCTCTGGGGCCAACGTCCTGACTTTC	CATSVISGANVLTF
NA	TRBD1	TRBV7-2	TRBJ1-1	TGTGCCAGCAGCCCAAATGGACAGGCCACGAACACTGAAGCTTTCTTT	CASSPNGQATNTEAFF
few	TRBD2	TRBV29-1	TRBJ2-1	TGCAGCGTTAGTGTGGCTAGCGGGTTTAATGAGCAGTTCTTC	CSVSVASGFNEQFF
NA	NA	TRBV28	TRBJ1-2	TGTGCCAGCACCTCTCGGTTAGGGGGATTAAACTATGGCTACACCTTC	CASTSRLGGLNYGYTF
NA	TRBD2	TRBV28	TRBJ2-4	TGTGCCACCTACCCGACCCTGCGGGAGGGGGCCAAAAACATTCAGTACTTC	CATYPTLREGAKNIQYF
NA	TRBD2	TRBV14	TRBJ2-7	TGTGCCAGCAGCCACCGGATAGCGGGAGACGACTGGCAGTACTTC	CASSHRIAGDDWQYF
NA	TRBD2	TRBV2	TRBJ2-7	TGTGCCAGCAGTGAACTGACTAGCGGGTCAAAGGAGCAGTACTTC	CASSELTSGSKEQYF
NA	NA	TRBV28	TRBJ2-7	TGTGCCAGCAGCCAGACAGTCTACGAGCAGTACTTC	CASSQTVYEQYF
NA	TRBD1	TRBV9	TRBJ2-7	TGTGCCAGCAGCGCCGACAGGGGGCCCTACGAGCAGTACTTC	CASSADRGPYEQYF
few	NA	TRBV28	TRBJ1-5	TGTGCCAGCAGTTCTTACAGGAATCAGCCCCAGCATTTT	CASSSYRNQPQHF